This T cell receptor beta chain was documented in a study of T cell responses to AZD1222 COVID-19 vaccine. This CDR3 region has 17 residues. The germline CDR1 and CDR2 sequences are MRHNA and SNTAGT. V trimming: 0 bases; J trimming: 4 bases; junction bases outside the gene matches: 3. Findings of the study overall: Once two AZD1222 doses were given, Spike-specific TCR breadth and depth went up. AZD1222 recipients seropositive at baseline numbered only five to seven. Repertoire sampling happened only post peak T cell response.

Only in-frame clones appear in the TCRdb table, and some are missing; sequencing was by immunoSEQ multiplex PCR. The data hold approximately 100,000 clones, with roughly nine tenths observed a single time. Details on this clone: As yet, its antigen is unknown.

This chain connects TRBV6-4 to TRBJ2-3, with 14 nucleotides matching TRBD2. The receptor was derived from an adult who received the AZD1222 COVID-19 vaccine. The material was peripheral blood, obtained 28 days after the second AZD1222 dose. The DNA for the CDR3 is TGTGCCAGCAGTGACTCGACTAGCGGGGGGGCCGCAGATACGCAGTATTTT. Protein sequence: CASSDSTSGGAADTQYF.